One T cell receptor (beta chain) is described in this entry. The CDR3 has 16 residues. Germline values: CDR1 SGHRS, CDR2 YFSETQ. J gave up 4 bases and V 3 bases, and 11 bases lay outside the gene matches. Assay: immunoSEQ multiplex PCR; the TCRdb copy retains only in-frame clones and omits some. The sample records about 14,000 clones, about 93% being singletons. These data are taken from a study of monozygotic twins with cystic fibrosis. The receptor comes from a girl aged 2-10 years with cystic fibrosis. Sequenced sample: blood. The J gene is TRBJ2-3, the V gene TRBV5-1; TRBD1 matches at 7 bases. CDR3 sequence: CASSSGTADPSDTQYF. The CDR3 DNA is TGCGCCAGCAGCTCCGGGACAGCAGACCCTTCAGATACGCAGTATTTT. The entire variable domain, with the rest obtained from reference TRBV5-1 and TRBJ2-3, is as follows: KAGVTQTPRYLIKTRGQQVTLSCSPISGHRSVSWYQQTPGQGLQFLFEYFSETQRNKGNFPGRFSGRQFSNSRSEMNVSTLELGDSALYLCASSSGTADPSDTQYFGPGTRLTVL.